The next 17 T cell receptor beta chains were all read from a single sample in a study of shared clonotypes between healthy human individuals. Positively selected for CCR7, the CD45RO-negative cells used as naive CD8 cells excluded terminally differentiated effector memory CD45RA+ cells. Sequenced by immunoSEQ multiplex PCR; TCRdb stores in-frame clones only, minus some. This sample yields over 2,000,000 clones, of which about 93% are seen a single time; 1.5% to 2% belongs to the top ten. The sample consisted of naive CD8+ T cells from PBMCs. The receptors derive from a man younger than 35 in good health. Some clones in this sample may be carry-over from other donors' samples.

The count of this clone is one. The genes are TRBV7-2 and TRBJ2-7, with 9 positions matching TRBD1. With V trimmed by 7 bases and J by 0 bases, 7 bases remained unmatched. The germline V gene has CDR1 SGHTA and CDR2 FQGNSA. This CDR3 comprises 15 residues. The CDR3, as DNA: TGTGCCAGCACCTTGGGGACAGGGAACTCCTACGAGCAGTACTTC. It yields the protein CASTLGTGNSYEQYF. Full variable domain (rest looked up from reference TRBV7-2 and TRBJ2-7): GAGVSQSPSNKVTEKGKDVELRCDPISGHTALYWYRQSLGQGLEFLIYFQGNSAPDKSGLPSDRFSAERTGGSVSTLTIQRTQQEDSAVYLCASTLGTGNSYEQYFGPGTRLTVT.

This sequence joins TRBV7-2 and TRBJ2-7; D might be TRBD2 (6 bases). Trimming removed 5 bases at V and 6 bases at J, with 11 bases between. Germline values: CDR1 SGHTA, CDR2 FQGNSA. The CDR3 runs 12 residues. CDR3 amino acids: CASSGGAIEQYF. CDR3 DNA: TGTGCCAGCAGCGGCGGGGCTATCGAGCAGTACTTC.

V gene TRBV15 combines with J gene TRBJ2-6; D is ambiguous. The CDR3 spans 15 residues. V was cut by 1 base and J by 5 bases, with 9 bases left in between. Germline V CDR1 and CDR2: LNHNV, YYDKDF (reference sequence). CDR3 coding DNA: TGTGCCACCAGCAGAGGTTGGGCCCGGGCCAACGTCCTGACTTTC. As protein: CATSRGWARANVLTF.

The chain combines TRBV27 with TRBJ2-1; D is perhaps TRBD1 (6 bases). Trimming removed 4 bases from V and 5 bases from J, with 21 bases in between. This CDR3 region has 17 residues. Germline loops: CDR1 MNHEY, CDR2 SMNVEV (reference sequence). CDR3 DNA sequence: TGTGCCAGCAGTTGGGGTACAGCCGGGACACTTAACAATGAGCAGTTCTTC. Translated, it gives CASSWGTAGTLNNEQFF.

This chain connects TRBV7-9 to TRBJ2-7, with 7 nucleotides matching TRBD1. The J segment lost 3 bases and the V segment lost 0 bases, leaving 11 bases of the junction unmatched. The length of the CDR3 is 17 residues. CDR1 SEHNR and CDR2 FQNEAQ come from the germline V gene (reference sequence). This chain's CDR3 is CASSLALGGPLFYEQYF. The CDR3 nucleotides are TGTGCCAGCAGCTTAGCCTTAGGGGGCCCCCTTTTCTACGAGCAGTACTTC.

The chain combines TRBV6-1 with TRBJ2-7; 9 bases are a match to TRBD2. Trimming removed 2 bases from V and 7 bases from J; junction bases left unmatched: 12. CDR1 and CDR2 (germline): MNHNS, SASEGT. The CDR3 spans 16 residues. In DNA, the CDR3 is TGTGCCAGCAGTGAATTACACGAGTGGCTAGCGGGAGAGCAGTACTTC. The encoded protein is CASSELHEWLAGEQYF.

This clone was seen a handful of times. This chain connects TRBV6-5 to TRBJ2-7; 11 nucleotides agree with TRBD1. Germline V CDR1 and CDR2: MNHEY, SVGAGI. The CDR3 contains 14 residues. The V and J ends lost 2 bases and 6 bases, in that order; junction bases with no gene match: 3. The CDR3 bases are TGTGCCAGCAGTTACCCCGGGACAGGGGGCGAGCAGTACTTC. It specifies CASSYPGTGGEQYF.

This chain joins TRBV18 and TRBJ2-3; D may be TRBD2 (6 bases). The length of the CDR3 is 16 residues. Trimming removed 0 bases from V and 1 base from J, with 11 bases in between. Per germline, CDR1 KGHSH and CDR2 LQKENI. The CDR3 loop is CASSPPAGSGTDTQYF. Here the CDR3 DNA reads TGTGCCAGCTCACCACCGGCGGGGAGCGGCACAGATACGCAGTATTTT.

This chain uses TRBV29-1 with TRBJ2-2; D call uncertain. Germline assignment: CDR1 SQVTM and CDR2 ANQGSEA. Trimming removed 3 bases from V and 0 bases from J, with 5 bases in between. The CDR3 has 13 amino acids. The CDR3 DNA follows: TGCAGCGTTGAGGGGTCGAACACCGGGGAGCTGTTTTTT. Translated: CSVEGSNTGELFF.

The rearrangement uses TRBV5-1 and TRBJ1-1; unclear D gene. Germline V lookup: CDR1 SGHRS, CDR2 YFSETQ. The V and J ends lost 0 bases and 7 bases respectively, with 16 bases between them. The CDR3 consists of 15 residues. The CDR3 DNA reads TGCGCCAGCAGCTTGGGAACTGATGGGAGATATGAAGCTTTCTTT. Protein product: CASSLGTDGRYEAFF.

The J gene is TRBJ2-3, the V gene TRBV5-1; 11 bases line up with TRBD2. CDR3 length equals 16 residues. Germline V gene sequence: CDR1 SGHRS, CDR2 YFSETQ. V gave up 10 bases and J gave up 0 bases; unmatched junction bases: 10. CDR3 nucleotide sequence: TGCGCCTGCGGGACTAGCGGAACGACTAGCACAGATACGCAGTATTTT. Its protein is CACGTSGTTSTDTQYF.

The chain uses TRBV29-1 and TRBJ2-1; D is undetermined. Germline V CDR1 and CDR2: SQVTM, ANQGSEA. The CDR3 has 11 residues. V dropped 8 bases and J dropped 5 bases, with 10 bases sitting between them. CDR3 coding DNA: TGCAGCCGACTTACTGACAATGAGCAGTTCTTC. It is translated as CSRLTDNEQFF.

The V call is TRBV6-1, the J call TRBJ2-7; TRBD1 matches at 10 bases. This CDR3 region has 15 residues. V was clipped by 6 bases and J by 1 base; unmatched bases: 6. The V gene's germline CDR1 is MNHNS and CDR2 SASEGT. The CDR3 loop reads CASRVGQGPSYEQYF. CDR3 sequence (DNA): TGTGCCAGCAGGGTGGGACAGGGGCCGTCCTACGAGCAGTACTTC.

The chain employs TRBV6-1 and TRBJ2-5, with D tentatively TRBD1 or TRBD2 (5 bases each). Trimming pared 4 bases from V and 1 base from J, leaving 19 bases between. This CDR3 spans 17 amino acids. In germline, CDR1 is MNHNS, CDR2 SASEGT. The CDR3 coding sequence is TGTGCCAGCAGTGGCGGGCCGGGGATAGGGGCCCAAGAGACCCAGTACTTC. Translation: CASSGGPGIGAQETQYF.

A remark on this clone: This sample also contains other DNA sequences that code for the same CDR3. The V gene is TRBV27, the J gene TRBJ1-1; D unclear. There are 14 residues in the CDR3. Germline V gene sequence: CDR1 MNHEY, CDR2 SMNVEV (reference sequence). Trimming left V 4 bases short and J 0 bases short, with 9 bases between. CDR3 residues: CASSSQSMNTEAFF. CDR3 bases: TGTGCCAGCAGTTCCCAAAGCATGAACACTGAAGCTTTCTTT.

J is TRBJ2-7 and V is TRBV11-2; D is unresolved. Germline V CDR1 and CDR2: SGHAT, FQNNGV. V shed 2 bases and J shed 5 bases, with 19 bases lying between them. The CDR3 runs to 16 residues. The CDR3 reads CASSLFVRPRRDEQYF. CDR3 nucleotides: TGTGCCAGCAGCTTATTCGTGCGTCCTCGGCGTGACGAGCAGTACTTC.

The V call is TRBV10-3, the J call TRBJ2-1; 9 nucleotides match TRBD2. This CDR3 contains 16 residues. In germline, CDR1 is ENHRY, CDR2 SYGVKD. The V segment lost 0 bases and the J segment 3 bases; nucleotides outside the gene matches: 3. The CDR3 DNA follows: TGTGCCATCAGTGAGTCGCGGGAGGGGCTCTACAATGAGCAGTTCTTC. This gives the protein CAISESREGLYNEQFF.